This entry describes one TCR beta chain. CDR1 and CDR2 (germline): LGHDT, YNNKEL (reference sequence). The CDR3 is 12 residues long. Deletions cut 2 bases from V and 7 bases from J, with 8 bases between. The sample comes from a study of blood T cell repertoires in COVID-19. The wider study: COVID-19 samples, acute and convalescent, were from the United States, Italy and Spain. T cells, B-cell-depleted T cells, or PBMCs provided the cDNA or gDNA that served as material.

Original methodology: Nucleated cell number was recorded as an estimate derived from reference gene primer amplification. Data came from immunoSEQ multiplex PCR; TCRdb stores just in-frame clones and leaves some out. That table gives V, J and clone size, and the DNA gave D and trimming. This table holds roughly 70,000 clones, 65% to 85% found once. V is TRBV3-1 (or the pseudogene TRBV3-2) and J is TRBJ1-1, with a possible D match to TRBD1 (6 bases). Sequencing used peripheral blood. This sequence was found in a woman aged 55-70 years with acute or convalescent COVID-19. CDR3 amino acids: CASSQTQGEAFF. The CDR3 region has the DNA TGTGCCAGCAGCCAAACACAGGGTGAAGCTTTCTTT.